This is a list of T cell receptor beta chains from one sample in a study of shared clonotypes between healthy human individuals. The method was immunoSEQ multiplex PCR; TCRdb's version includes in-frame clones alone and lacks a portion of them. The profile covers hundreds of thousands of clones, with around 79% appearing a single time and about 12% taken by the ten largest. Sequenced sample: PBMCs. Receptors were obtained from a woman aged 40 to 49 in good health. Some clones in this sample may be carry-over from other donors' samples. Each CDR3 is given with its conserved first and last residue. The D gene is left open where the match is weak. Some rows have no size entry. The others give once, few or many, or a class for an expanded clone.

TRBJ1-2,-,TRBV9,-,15,TGTGCCAGCAGCGTAGAGGGCCTAGCTAACTATGGCTACACCTTC,CASSVEGLANYGYTF
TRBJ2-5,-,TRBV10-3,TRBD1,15,TGTGCCATCAGTGAAATCGGGACAGGGCGGGAGACCCAGTACTTC,CAISEIGTGRETQYF
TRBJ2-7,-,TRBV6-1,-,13,TGTGCCAGCAGTCTGACATCCCGCTACGAGCAGTACTTC,CASSLTSRYEQYF
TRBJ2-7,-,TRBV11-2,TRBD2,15,TGTGCCAGCAGCTTAGCGGTGGCGGGAGGGGGCGAGCAGTACTTC,CASSLAVAGGGEQYF
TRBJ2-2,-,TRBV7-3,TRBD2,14,TGTGCCAGCAGACCCGGGAGGGACACCGGGGAGCTGTTTTTT,CASRPGRDTGELFF
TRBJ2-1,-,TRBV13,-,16,TGTGCCAGCAGCTTAGTAGCCGCGAGCTCCTACAATGAGCAGTTCTTC,CASSLVAASSYNEQFF
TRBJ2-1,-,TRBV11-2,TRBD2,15,TGTGCCAGCAGCCCCAGAAGCGGGAGTCCCTTTGAGCAGTTCTTC,CASSPRSGSPFEQFF
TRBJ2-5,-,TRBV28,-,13,TGTGCCAGCAGTTTCGGGAGTGTAGAGACCCAGTACTTC,CASSFGSVETQYF
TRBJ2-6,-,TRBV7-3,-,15,TGTGCCAGCAGCTTAACAGGGTCTGGGGCCAACGTCCTGACTTTC,CASSLTGSGANVLTF
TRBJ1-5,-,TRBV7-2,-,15,TGTGCCAGCAGCTTAGAAGTGCAGGGATATCAGCCCCAGCATTTT,CASSLEVQGYQPQHF
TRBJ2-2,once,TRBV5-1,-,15,TGCGCCAGCAGCTTGCTCGCGGCGAACACCGGGGAGCTGTTTTTT,CASSLLAANTGELFF
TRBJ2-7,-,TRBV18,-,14,TGTGCCAGCTCACCATCCGTTTCCTCCTACGAGCAGTACTTC,CASSPSVSSYEQYF
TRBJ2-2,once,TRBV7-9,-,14,TGTGCCAGCAGCTTAGCGATGACTACCGGGGAGCTGTTTTTT,CASSLAMTTGELFF
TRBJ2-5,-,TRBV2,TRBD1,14,TGTGCCAGCAGCCGAGACAGGGGGCAAGAGACCCAGTACTTC,CASSRDRGQETQYF
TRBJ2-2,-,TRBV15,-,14,TGTGCCACCAGCAGAGATGGAGGGGGCGGGGAGCTGTTTTTT,CATSRDGGGGELFF
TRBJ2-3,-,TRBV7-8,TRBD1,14,TGTGCCAGCAGCCGGGGACAGGGGGGAGATACGCAGTATTTT,CASSRGQGGDTQYF
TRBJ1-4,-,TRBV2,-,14,TGTGCCAGCAGTGAAGGGCAGTTATATGAAAAACTGTTTTTT,CASSEGQLYEKLFF
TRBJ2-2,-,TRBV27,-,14,TGTGCCAGCACCCCCGACAGATACACCGGGGAGCTGTTTTTT,CASTPDRYTGELFF